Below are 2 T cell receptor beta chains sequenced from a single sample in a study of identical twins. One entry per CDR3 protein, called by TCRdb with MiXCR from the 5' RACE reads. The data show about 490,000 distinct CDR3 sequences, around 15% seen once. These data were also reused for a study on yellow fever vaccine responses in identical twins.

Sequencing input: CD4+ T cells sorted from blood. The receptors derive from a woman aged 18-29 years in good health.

In nucleotides, the CDR3 is TGTGCCAGCAGTGTCGGGTTACAAGAGACCCAGTACTTC. Translation: CASSVGLQETQYF. The chain joins TRBV2 to TRBJ2-5; D is unclear. CDR1 and CDR2 (germline): SNHLY, FYNNEI. The ends were cut back, 4 bases at V and 2 bases at J, with 8 bases in the middle. The CDR3 contains 13 residues.

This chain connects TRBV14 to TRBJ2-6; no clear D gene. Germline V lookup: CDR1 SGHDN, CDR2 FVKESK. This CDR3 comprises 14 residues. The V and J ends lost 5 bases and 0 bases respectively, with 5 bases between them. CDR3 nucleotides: TGTGCCAGCAGCTCCCACTCTGGGGCCAACGTCCTGACTTTC. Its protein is CASSSHSGANVLTF.